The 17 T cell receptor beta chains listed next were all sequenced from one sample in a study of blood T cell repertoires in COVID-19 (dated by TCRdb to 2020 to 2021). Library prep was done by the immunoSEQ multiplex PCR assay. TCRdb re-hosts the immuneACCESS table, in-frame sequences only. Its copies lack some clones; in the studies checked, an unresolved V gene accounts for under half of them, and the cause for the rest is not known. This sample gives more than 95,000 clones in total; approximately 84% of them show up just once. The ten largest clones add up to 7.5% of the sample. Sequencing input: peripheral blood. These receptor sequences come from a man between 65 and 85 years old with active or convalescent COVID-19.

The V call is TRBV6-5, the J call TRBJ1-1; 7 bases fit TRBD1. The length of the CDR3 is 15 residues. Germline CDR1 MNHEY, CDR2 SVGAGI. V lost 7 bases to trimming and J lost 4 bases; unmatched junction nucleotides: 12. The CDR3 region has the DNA TGTGCCAGCAAACCCGCCGACAGGGCGGGCACTGAAGCTTTCTTT. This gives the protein CASKPADRAGTEAFF.

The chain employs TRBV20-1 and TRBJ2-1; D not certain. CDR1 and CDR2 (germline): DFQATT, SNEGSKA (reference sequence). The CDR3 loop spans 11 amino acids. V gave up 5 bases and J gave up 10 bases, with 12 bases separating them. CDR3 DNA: TGCAGTGCTCCTCGAGGTGCAGAGCAGTTCTTC. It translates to CSAPRGAEQFF.

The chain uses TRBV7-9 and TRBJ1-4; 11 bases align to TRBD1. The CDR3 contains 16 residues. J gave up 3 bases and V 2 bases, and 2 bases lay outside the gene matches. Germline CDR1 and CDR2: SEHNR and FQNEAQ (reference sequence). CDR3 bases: TGTGCCAGCAGCTTACTGGGACAGGGGGCTAATGAAAAACTGTTTTTT. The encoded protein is CASSLLGQGANEKLFF. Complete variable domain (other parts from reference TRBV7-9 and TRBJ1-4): DTGVSQNPRHKITKRGQNVTFRCDPISEHNRLYWYRQTLGQGPEFLTYFQNEAQLEKSRLLSDRFSAERPKGSFSTLEIQRTEQGDSAMYLCASSLLGQGANEKLFFGSGTQLSVL.

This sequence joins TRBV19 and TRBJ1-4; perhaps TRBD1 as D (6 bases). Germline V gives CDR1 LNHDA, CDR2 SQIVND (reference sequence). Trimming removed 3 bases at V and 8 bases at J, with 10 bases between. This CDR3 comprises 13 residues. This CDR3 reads CASSIWGHEKLFF. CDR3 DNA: TGTGCCAGTAGTATTTGGGGGCACGAAAAACTGTTTTTT.

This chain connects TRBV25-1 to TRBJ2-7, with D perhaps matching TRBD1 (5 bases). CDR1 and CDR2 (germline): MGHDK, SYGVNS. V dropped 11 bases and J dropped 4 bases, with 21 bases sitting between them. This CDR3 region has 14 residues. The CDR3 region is CAFQWAPRGYEQYF. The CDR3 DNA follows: TGTGCCTTCCAGTGGGCTCCAAGGGGTTACGAGCAGTACTTC.

The chain's CDR3 is CASSSRGGVTNTEAFF. The CDR3 bases are TGTGCCAGCAGCTCCCGGGGGGGGGTTACGAACACTGAAGCTTTCTTT. The chain combines TRBV11-3 with TRBJ1-1; D is possibly TRBD1 (5 bases). In germline, CDR1 is SGHNT, CDR2 YENEEA. This CDR3 comprises 16 residues. Trimming cost V 4 bases and J 1 base, with 16 bases left between them.

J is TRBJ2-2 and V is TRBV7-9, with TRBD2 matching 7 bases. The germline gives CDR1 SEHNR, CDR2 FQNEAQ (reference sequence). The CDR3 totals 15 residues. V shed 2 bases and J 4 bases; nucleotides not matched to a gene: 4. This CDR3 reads CASSLTGTITGELFF. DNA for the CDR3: TGTGCCAGCAGCTTAACCGGGACTATCACCGGGGAGCTGTTTTTT.

This chain's CDR3 is CASSFSGSSYNEQFF. The DNA for the CDR3 is TGCGCCAGCAGTTTTAGCGGGAGCTCCTACAATGAGCAGTTCTTC. The gene calls are TRBV5-1 and TRBJ2-1; 9 bases fit TRBD2. Germline trimming cut 5 bases from V and 0 bases from J; bases unmatched to any gene: 3. Germline CDR1 is SGHRS and CDR2 is YFSETQ. This CDR3 has 15 amino acids. Drawing the rest from reference TRBV5-1 and TRBJ2-1, the complete variable domain is KAGVTQTPRYLIKTRGQQVTLSCSPISGHRSVSWYQQTPGQGLQFLFEYFSETQRNKGNFPGRFSGRQFSNSRSEMNVSTLELGDSALYLCASSFSGSSYNEQFFGPGTRLTVL.

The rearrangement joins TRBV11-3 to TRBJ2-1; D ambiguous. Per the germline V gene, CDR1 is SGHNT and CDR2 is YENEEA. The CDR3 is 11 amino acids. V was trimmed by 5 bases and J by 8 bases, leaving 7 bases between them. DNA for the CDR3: TGTGCCAGCAGCGCACAGTATGAGCAGTTCTTC. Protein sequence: CASSAQYEQFF.

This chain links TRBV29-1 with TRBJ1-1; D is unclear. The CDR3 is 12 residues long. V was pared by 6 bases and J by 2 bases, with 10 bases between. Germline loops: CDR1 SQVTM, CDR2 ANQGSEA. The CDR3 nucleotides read TGCAGCGTCCGGGTTACTAACACTGAAGCTTTCTTT. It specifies CSVRVTNTEAFF.

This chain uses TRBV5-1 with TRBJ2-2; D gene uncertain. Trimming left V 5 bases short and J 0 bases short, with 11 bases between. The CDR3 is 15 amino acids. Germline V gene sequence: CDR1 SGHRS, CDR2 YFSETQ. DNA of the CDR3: TGCGCCAGCAGGGTTAGACAAACGAACACCGGGGAGCTGTTTTTT. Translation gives CASRVRQTNTGELFF.

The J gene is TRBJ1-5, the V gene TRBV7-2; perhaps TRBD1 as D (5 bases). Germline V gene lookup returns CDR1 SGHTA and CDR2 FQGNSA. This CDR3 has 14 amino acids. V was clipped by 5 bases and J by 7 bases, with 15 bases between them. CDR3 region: CASSQTGESQPQHF. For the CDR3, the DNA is TGTGCCAGCAGCCAAACAGGCGAGTCCCAGCCCCAGCATTTT.

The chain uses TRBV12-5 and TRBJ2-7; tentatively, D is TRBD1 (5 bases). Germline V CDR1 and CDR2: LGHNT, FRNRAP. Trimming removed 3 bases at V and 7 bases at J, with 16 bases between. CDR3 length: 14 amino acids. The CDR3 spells CASGFSFRVGEQYF. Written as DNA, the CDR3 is TGTGCTAGTGGTTTCAGCTTCAGGGTTGGAGAGCAGTACTTC.

As DNA, the CDR3 is TGTGCCAGCTCACCACTCGACAGGGGAATTTCACCCCTCCACTTT. Its translation is CASSPLDRGISPLHF. The chain couples TRBV18 to TRBJ1-6; 8 bases line up with TRBD1. V dropped 1 base and J dropped 9; count of bases not matched to a gene: 5. The germline V gene encodes CDR1 KGHSH and CDR2 LQKENI. CDR3 length: 15 residues.

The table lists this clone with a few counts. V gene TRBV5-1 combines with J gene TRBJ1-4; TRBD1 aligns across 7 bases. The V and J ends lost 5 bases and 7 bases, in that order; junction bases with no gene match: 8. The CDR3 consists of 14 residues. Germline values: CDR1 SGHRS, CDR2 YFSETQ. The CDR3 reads CASRTGFMSEKLFF. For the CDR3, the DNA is TGCGCCAGCAGGACAGGGTTTATGAGTGAAAAACTGTTTTTT.

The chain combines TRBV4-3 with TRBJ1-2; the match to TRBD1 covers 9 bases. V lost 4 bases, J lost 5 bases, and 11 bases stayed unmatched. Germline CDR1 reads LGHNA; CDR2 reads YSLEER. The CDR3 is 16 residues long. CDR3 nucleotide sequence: TGCGCCAGCAGCCCCCTGGGGGGACAGGGATGGTATGGCTACACCTTC. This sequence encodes CASSPLGGQGWYGYTF.

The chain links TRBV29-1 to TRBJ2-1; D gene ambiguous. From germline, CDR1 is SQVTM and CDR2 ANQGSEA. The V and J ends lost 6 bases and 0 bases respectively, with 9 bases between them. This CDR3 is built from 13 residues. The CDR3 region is CSVSLSSYNEQFF. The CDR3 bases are TGCAGCGTCTCACTGAGCTCCTACAATGAGCAGTTCTTC.